The next 5 T cell receptor beta chains were all read from a single sample in a study of identical twins. Via MiXCR, TCRdb re-called the 5' RACE reads, giving one row per CDR3 protein. The top ten clones hold about 0.27% of a sample with 1.5 million to 2 million distinct CDR3 sequences, about 31% of them seen once. Sequenced: cord blood. All receptors derive from a newborn girl in good health.

CDR3 DNA: TGCAGTGCTAGAGATGAGAGGAGTACGTGGGACTCCCGCGAGCAGTACTTC. It encodes CSARDERSTWDSREQYF. This chain connects TRBV20-1 to TRBJ2-4; weak D call: TRBD2 (6 bases). The tail of the sequence fits TRBJ2-7 better, so the J call may be wrong. From germline, CDR1 is DFQATT and CDR2 SNEGSKA (reference sequence). The CDR3 is 17 amino acids.

The sample holds a few counts of this clonotype. J is TRBJ2-5 and V is TRBV7-2, with D perhaps TRBD2 (7 bases). The DNA end is a closer match to TRBJ2-7, so the J assignment may be wrong. The CDR3 has 16 residues. The germline gives CDR1 SGHTA, CDR2 FQGNSA. CDR3 coding DNA: TGTGCCAGCAGCTTAGCGAGACGGGGGGCCCCCTACGAGCAGTACTTC. Its translation is CASSLARRGAPYEQYF.

This clonotype was observed a few times. The V and J genes are TRBV12-3 or TRBV12-4 and TRBJ2-3; no reliable D call. The V end was cut by 6 bases, the J end by 1 base, with 11 bases between. The CDR3 has 14 residues. In DNA, the CDR3 is TGTGCCAGCAGCTCCCGGTTCGGCACAGATACGCAGTATTTT. Its protein product is CASSSRFGTDTQYF.

The CDR3 protein is CASSPPGTANYGYTF. The CDR3 DNA sequence: TGTGCCAGCAGTCCTCCCGGAACGGCTAACTATGGCTACACCTTC. The V gene is TRBV12-3 or TRBV12-4, the J gene TRBJ1-2; D not certain. The CDR3 loop spans 15 amino acids. Trimming pared 5 bases from V and 0 bases from J, leaving 13 bases between.

The chain employs TRBV14 and TRBJ1-2, with no clear D. Looked up from germline, CDR1 is SGHDN and CDR2 is FVKESK. The V end lost 3 bases, the J end lost 4 bases, and 6 bases lay between the germline ends. This CDR3 has 12 residues. The CDR3 spells CASSHKVYGYTF. The CDR3 nucleotides read TGTGCCAGCAGCCACAAGGTCTATGGCTACACCTTC. Filled out from reference TRBV14 and TRBJ1-2, the complete variable domain reads EAGVTQFPSHSVIEKGQTVTLRCDPISGHDNLYWYRRVMGKEIKFLLHFVKESKQDESGMPNNRFLAERTGGTYSTLKVQPAELEDSGVYFCASSHKVYGYTFGSGTRLTVV.